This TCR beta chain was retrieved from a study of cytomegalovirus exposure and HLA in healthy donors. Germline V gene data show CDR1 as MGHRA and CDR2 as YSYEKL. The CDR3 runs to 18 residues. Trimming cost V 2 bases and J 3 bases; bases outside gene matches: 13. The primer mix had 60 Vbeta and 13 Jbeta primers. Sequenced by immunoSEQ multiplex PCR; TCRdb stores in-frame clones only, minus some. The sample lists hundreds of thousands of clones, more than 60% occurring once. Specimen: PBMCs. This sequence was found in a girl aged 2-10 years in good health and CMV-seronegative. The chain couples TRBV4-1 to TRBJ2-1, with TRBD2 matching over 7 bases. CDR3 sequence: CASSQITYGASGYNEQFF. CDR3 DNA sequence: TGCGCCAGCAGCCAAATCACCTACGGGGCTAGCGGCTACAATGAGCAGTTCTTC.